A single TCR beta chain is shown here with its context. Its antigen is still unknown. This record comes from a study of T cells expressing NK-cell markers. For the study at large: The study sequenced eight donors, seven HCMV-seropositive and one seronegative. Study-level findings and limits: Of the CD8+ T cells in about 6 donors, roughly 1.0-7.5% belonged to dominant NKG2C+ clonotypes. The CD3+CD56-NKG2C+ fraction of a few donors was also led by these clonotypes.

Germline V gene lookup returns CDR1 SQVTM and CDR2 ANQGSEA. This CDR3 is 14 amino acids long. After re-calling the 5' RACE reads, TCRdb lists one entry per CDR3 protein, DNA absent. The table lists roughly 180,000 distinct CDR3 sequences. V and J are TRBV29-1 and TRBJ2-1; the TCRdb call, TRBD1, lacks DNA for checking. What was sequenced was blood T cells: a sorted CD56 or NKG2C T cell subset, CD4+ or CD8+ T cells, or bulk PBMC T cells (not recorded which). The receptor was isolated from a man aged 18 to 69 in good health. This chain's CDR3 is CSAAMTTGYNEQFF.